The TCR beta chain under discussion was sequenced for a study of blood T cell repertoires in COVID-19. Whole-study context: PBMCs, B-cell-depleted T cells, or T cells were the source of the cDNA or gDNA that made up the material.

In the original processing: Amplification of reference gene primers was used by the study to estimate nucleated cell counts. Sequencing was performed with immunoSEQ multiplex PCR; in TCRdb, only in-frame clones are kept and a portion is missing. V and J calls plus clone size are reproduced from that table; the DNA served to infer D and trimming. This sample yields approximately 150,000 clones, of which around nine tenths are seen a single time; 8% to 9% belongs to the top ten. The receptor comes from a woman aged 45 to 65 with active or convalescent COVID-19. The material sequenced was peripheral blood.

The CDR3: CASSLSPGEFGYTF. The CDR3 nucleotides are TGTGCCAGCAGCTTATCGCCTGGGGAGTTCGGCTACACCTTC. The rearrangement links TRBV7-3 to TRBJ1-2; D remains ambiguous. V lost 2 bases, J lost 8 bases, and 15 bases lay in between. The CDR3 runs 14 residues. Per germline, CDR1 SGHTA and CDR2 FQGTGA.